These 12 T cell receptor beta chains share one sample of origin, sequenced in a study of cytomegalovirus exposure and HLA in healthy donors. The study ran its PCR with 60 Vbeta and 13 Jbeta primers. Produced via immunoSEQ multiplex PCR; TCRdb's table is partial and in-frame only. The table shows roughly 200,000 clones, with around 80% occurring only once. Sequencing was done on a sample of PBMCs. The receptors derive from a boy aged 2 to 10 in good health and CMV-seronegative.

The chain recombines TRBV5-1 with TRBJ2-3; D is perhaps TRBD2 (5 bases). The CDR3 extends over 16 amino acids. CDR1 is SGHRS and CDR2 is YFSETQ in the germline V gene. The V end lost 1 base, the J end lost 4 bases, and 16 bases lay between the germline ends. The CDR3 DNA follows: TGCGCCAGCAGCTTGTATTCGGGGTTATCTGCAGATACGCAGTATTTT. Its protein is CASSLYSGLSADTQYF.

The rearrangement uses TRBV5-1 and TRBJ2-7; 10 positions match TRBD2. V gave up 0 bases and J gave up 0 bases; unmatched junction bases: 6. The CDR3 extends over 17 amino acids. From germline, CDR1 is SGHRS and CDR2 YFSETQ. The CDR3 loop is CASSLGLAGESSYEQYF. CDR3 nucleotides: TGCGCCAGCAGCTTGGGACTAGCGGGTGAGAGCTCCTACGAGCAGTACTTC.

The CDR3 loop reads CASKELGGGEKLFF. The DNA for the CDR3 is TGCGCCAGTAAAGAATTGGGGGGTGGTGAAAAACTGTTTTTT. This chain links TRBV5-1 with TRBJ1-4; possibly TRBD1 for D (5 bases). The CDR3 has 14 residues. The V end lost 8 bases, the J end lost 7 bases, and 18 bases lay between the germline ends. The germline V gene has CDR1 SGHRS and CDR2 YFSETQ.

The CDR3 coding sequence is TGTGCCAGCAGCCGGACTAGCGGCACCTACAATGAGCAGTTCTTC. Translation gives CASSRTSGTYNEQFF. The chain joins TRBV11-1 to TRBJ2-1; 10 nucleotides agree with TRBD2. The CDR3 runs to 15 residues. The V gene end was trimmed by 5 bases and the J gene end by 2 bases; junction bases not matched to a gene: 3. Germline V CDR1 and CDR2: SGHAT, FQDESV (reference sequence). Based on the CDR3 plus reference TRBV11-1 and TRBJ2-1, the full variable domain is EAEVAQSPRYKITEKSQAVAFWCDPISGHATLYWYRQILGQGPELLVQFQDESVVDDSQLPKDRFSAERLKGVDSTLKIQPAELGDSAMYLCASSRTSGTYNEQFFGPGTRLTVL.

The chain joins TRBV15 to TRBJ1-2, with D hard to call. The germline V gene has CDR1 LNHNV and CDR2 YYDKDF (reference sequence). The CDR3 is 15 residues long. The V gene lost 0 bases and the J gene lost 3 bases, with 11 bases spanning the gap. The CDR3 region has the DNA TGTGCCACCAGCAGAGATCGGGGTATCCACTATGGCTACACCTTC. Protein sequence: CATSRDRGIHYGYTF.

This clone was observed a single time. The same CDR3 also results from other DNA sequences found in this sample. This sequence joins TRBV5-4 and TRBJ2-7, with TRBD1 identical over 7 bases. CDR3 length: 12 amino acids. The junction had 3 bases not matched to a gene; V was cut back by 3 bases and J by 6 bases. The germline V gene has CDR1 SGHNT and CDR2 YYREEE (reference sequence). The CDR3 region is CASSWDSREQYF. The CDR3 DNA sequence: TGTGCCAGCAGCTGGGACAGCCGCGAGCAGTACTTC.

The CDR3 spells CASSQDRSFNEQFF. In nucleotides, the CDR3 is TGCGCCAGCAGCCAAGATCGGTCTTTTAATGAGCAGTTCTTC. The J gene is TRBJ2-1, the V gene TRBV4-1; D not resolved. Trimming took 0 bases from V and 7 from J, leaving 10 bases between them. Germline-derived CDR1 and CDR2 are MGHRA and YSYEKL. This CDR3 comprises 14 residues.

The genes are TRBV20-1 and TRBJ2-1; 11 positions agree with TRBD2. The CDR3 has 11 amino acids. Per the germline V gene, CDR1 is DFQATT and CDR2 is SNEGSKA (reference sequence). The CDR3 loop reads CGLAGYNEQFF. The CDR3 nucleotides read TGCGGACTAGCGGGCTACAATGAGCAGTTCTTC.

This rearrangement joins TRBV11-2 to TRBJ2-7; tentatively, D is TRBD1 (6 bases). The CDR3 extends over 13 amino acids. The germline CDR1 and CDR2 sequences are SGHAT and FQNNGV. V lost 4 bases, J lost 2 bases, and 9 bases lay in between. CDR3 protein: CASSSGQPYEQYF. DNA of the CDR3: TGTGCCAGCAGCTCTGGACAGCCCTACGAGCAGTACTTC.

The CDR3 nucleotides are TGTGCCAGCAGCTTGAACACAGCAGCCTACCAAGAGACCCAGTACTTC. Translated: CASSLNTAAYQETQYF. This chain connects TRBV5-6 to TRBJ2-5; D is unclear. The CDR3 is 16 residues long. The germline V and J ends were trimmed by 1 base and 0 bases, with 13 bases remaining between them. Germline V lookup: CDR1 SGHDT, CDR2 YYEEEE. Based on the CDR3 plus reference TRBV5-6 and TRBJ2-5, the full variable domain is DAGVTQSPTHLIKTRGQQVTLRCSPKSGHDTVSWYQQALGQGPQFIFQYYEEEERQRGNFPDRFSGHQFPNYSSELNVNALLLGDSALYLCASSLNTAAYQETQYFGPGTRLLVL.

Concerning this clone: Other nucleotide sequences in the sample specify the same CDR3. CDR3 nucleotides: TGTGCCAGCAGCTTAGTTCCGGGGGAGACCCAGTACTTC. This sequence encodes CASSLVPGETQYF. The chain carries TRBV7-2 and TRBJ2-5; TRBD2 might be the D (5 bases). This CDR3 comprises 13 residues. The germline V gene has CDR1 SGHTA and CDR2 FQGNSA. With 1 base removed from V and 5 bases from J, the gap between germline ends came to 8 bases.

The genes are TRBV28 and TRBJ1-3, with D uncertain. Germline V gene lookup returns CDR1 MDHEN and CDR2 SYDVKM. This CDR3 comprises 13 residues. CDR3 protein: CATGETRGNTIYF. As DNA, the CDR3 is TGTGCAACCGGGGAGACCCGTGGAAACACCATATATTTT.